This TCR beta chain emerged from a study of blood T cell repertoires in COVID-19. The J segment lost 10 bases and the V segment lost 2 bases, leaving 16 bases of the junction unmatched. The CDR3 is made up of 17 amino acids. Germline V gene sequence: CDR1 SGHAT, CDR2 FQNNGV. Seattle's enrolled individuals joined amid active infection and were then monitored longitudinally. TCRdb keeps only in-frame clones here, not all; method: immunoSEQ multiplex PCR. There are 300,000 to 400,000 clones in the sample; about 90% occur only once, and about 6% lies in the top ten. The chain couples TRBV11-2 to TRBJ2-1; 8 bases fit TRBD2. What was sequenced was peripheral blood. The receptor was isolated from a woman aged 45-65 years with COVID-19, enrolled during active disease. In DNA form, the CDR3 reads TGTGCCAGCAGCTTAATCCCTGGCGGGAGGACCCGGGGGGAGCAGTTCTTC. The encoded protein is CASSLIPGGRTRGEQFF.